Listed here is a single TCR beta chain. Its antigen is unknown. The sample originates from a study of shared clonotypes between healthy human individuals. Study-wide background: Each donor contributed plates that comprised three CD4 naive, three CD4 memory, two CD8 naive and one CD8 memory. Points from the study as a whole: Donor scarcity curtailed the genetic and exposure-history diversity represented herein.

V was clipped by 5 bases and J by 6 bases, with 17 bases between them. The CDR3 is made up of 14 amino acids. From germline, CDR1 is SGHAT and CDR2 FQNNGV. The table came from immunoSEQ multiplex PCR; TCRdb's copy has only in-frame clones and leaves some out. The table has about 1.1 million clones, approximately 80% seen once. The TCR sequence derives from a man aged 18-30 years in good health. Some clones in this sample may be carry-over from other donors' samples. Sequencing used memory CD4+ T cells from PBMCs. Indicated subset: CD45RA-negative fraction. The chain joins TRBV11-2 to TRBJ2-7; D is unresolved. In nucleotides, the CDR3 is TGTGCCAGCAGCCCCCATATCTTACCAGGCGAGCAGTACTTC. Its protein product is CASSPHILPGEQYF.